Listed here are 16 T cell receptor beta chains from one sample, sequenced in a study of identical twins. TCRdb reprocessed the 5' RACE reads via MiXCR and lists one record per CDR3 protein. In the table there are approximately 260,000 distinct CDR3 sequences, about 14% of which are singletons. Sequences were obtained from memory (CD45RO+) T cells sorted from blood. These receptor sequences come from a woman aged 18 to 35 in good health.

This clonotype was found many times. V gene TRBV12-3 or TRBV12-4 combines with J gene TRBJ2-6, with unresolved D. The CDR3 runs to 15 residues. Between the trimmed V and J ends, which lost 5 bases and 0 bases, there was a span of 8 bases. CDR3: CASSILTSGANVLTF. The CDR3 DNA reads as TGTGCCAGCAGTATTCTTACCTCTGGGGCCAACGTCCTGACTTTC.

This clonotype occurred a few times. CDR3 sequence: CASRQDRGRETQYF. The CDR3, as DNA: TGTGCCAGCAGACAAGACAGGGGACGAGAGACCCAGTACTTC. The chain recombines TRBV6-1 with TRBJ2-5, with 8 bases that match TRBD1. CDR1 and CDR2 (germline): MNHNS, SASEGT. J gave up 4 bases and V 6 bases, and 7 bases lay outside the gene matches. This CDR3 region has 14 residues.

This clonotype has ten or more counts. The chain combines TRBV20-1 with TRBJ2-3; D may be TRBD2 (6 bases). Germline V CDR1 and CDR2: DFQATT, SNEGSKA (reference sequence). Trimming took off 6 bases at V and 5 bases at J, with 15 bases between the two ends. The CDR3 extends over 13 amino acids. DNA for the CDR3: TGCAGTGCATGGCGGGGCCCTGGAGATACGCAGTATTTT. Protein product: CSAWRGPGDTQYF.

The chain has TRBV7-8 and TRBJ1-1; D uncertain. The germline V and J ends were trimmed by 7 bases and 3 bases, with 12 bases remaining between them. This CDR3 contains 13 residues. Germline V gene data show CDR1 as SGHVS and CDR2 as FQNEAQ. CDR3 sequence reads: CASNPGGDTEAFF. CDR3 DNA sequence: TGTGCCAGCAATCCAGGTGGTGACACTGAAGCTTTCTTT.

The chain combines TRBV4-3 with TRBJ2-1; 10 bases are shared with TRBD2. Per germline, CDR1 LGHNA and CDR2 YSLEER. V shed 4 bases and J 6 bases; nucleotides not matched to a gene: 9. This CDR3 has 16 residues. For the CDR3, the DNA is TGCGCCAGCAGCCGGGAGCGACTAGCGGGCTTCAATGAGCAGTTCTTC. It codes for CASSRERLAGFNEQFF.

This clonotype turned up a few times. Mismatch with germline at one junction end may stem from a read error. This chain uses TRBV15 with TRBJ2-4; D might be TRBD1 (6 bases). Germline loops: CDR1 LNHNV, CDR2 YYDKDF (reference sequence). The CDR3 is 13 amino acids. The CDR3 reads CATSTGAKNIQYF. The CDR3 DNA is TGTGCCACAAGCACAGGGGCCAAAAACATTCAGTACTTC.

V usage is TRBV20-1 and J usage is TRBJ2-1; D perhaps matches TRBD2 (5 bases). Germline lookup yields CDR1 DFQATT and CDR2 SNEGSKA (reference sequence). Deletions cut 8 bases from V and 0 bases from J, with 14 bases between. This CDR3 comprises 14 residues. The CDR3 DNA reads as TGCAGTCCCCGTGGTGGGAGCTCCTACAATGAGCAGTTCTTC. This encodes CSPRGGSSYNEQFF.

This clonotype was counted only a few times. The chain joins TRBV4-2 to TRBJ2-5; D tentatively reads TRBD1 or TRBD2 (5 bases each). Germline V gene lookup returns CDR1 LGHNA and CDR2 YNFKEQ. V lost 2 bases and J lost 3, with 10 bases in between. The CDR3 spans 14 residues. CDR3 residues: CASSQPGTEETQYF. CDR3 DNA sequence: TGTGCCAGCAGCCAACCTGGGACGGAAGAGACCCAGTACTTC.

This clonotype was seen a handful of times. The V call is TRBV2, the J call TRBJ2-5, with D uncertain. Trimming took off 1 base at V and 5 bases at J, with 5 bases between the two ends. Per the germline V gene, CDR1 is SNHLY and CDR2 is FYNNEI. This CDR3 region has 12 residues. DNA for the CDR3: TGTGCCAGCAGTGAAGTCATGGAGACCCAGTACTTC. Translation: CASSEVMETQYF.

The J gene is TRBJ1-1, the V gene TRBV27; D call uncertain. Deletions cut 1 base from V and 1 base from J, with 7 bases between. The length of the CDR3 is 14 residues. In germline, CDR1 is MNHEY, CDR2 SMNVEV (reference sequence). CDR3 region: CASSLYGTNTEAFF. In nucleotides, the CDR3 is TGTGCCAGCAGTTTATACGGCACGAACACTGAAGCTTTCTTT.

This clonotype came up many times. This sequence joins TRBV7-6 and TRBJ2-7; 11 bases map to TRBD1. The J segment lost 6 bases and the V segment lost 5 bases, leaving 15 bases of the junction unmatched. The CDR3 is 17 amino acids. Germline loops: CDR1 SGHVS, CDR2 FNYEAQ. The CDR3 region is CASSARALSGTGGEQYF. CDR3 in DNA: TGTGCCAGCAGCGCAAGAGCTCTTTCCGGGACAGGGGGCGAGCAGTACTTC. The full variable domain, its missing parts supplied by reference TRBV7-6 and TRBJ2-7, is GAGVSQSPRYKVTKRGQDVALRCDPISGHVSLYWYRQALGQGPEFLTYFNYEAQQDKSGLPNDRFSAERPEGSISTLTIQRTEQRDSAMYRCASSARALSGTGGEQYFGPGTRLTVT.

This CDR3 is CASSPKTAQETQYF. CDR3 coding DNA: TGTGCCAGCAGCCCGAAGACGGCGCAAGAGACCCAGTACTTC. The gene calls are TRBV4-2 and TRBJ2-5; no firm D call. This CDR3 has 14 amino acids. The ends were cut back, 4 bases at V and 2 bases at J, with 11 bases in the middle. The V gene's germline CDR1 is LGHNA and CDR2 YNFKEQ.

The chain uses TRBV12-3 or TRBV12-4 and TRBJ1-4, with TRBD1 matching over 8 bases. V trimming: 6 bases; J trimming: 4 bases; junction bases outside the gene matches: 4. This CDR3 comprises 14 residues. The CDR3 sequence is CASRGQAFNEKLFF. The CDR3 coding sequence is TGTGCCAGCAGGGGACAGGCTTTTAATGAAAAACTGTTTTTT.

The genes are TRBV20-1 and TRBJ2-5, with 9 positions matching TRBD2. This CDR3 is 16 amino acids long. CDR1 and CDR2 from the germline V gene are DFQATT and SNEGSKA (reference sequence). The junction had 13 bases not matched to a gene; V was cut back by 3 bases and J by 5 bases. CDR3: CSARYSGSVGLETQYF. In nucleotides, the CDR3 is TGCAGTGCTAGGTATAGCGGGAGTGTTGGATTGGAGACCCAGTACTTC.

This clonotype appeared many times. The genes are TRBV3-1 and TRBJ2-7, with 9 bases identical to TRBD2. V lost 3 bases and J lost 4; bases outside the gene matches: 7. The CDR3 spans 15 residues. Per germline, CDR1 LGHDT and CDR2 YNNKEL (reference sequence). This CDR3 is CASSQGAGGPYEQYF. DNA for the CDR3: TGTGCCAGCAGCCAGGGAGCGGGAGGTCCGTACGAGCAGTACTTC.

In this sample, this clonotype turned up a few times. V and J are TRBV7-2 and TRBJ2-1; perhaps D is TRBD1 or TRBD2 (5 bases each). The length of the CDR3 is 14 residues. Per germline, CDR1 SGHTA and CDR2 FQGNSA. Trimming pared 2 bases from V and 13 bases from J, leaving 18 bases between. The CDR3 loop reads CASSLFGAARRQFF. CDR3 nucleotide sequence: TGTGCCAGCAGCTTATTCGGGGCGGCTAGGAGACAGTTCTTC.